This T cell receptor (beta chain) is drawn from a study of control samples from healthy donors and cancer patients. V was pared by 4 bases and J by 3 bases, with 1 base of the junction left unmatched. Per the germline V gene, CDR1 is SGHRS and CDR2 is YFSETQ. The CDR3 extends over 13 amino acids. Using immunoSEQ multiplex PCR, the repertoire was profiled, and TCRdb retains in-frame clones only, with some absent. In the table there are 190,000 or so clones, 80% to 95% of which are singletons. Sequences were obtained from blood. This TCR was recovered from a man younger than 35 in good health. J is TRBJ1-1 and V is TRBV5-1; TRBD1 matches 9 bases. The CDR3 region has the DNA TGCGCCAGCAGCGACAGGGGGTACACTGAAGCTTTCTTT. Protein: CASSDRGYTEAFF. The whole variable domain, remainder taken from reference TRBV5-1 and TRBJ1-1, is KAGVTQTPRYLIKTRGQQVTLSCSPISGHRSVSWYQQTPGQGLQFLFEYFSETQRNKGNFPGRFSGRQFSNSRSEMNVSTLELGDSALYLCASSDRGYTEAFFGQGTRLTVV.